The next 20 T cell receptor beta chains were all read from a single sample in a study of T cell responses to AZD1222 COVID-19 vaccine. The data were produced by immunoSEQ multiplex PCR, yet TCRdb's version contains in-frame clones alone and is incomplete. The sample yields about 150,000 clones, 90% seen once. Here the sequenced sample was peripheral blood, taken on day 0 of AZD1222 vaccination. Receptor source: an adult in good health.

The CDR3, as DNA: TGTGCCAGCAGTCCTACTAGCGGGAATTACAATGAGCAGTTCTTC. This sequence encodes CASSPTSGNYNEQFF. The chain is built from TRBV6-5 and TRBJ2-1; 10 nucleotides align to TRBD2. V lost 5 bases, J lost 4 bases, and 5 bases stayed unmatched. The CDR3 is made up of 15 amino acids. Germline CDR1 MNHEY, CDR2 SVGAGI.

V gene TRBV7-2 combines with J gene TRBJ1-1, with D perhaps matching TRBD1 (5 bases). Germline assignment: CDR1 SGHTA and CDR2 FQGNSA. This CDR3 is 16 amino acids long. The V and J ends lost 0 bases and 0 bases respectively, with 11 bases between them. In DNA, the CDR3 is TGTGCCAGCAGCTTAGCGGGGGTCGCTGTGAACACTGAAGCTTTCTTT. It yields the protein CASSLAGVAVNTEAFF.

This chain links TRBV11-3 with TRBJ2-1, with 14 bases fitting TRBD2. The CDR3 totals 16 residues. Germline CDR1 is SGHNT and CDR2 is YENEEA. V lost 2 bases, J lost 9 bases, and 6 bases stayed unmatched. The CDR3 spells CASSLSGLAGASEQFF. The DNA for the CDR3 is TGTGCCAGCAGCTTATCGGGACTAGCGGGAGCGAGTGAGCAGTTCTTC.

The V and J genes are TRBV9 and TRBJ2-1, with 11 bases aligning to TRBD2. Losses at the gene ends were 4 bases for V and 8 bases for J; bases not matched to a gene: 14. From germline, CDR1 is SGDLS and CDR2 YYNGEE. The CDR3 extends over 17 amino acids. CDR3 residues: CASSPSGVASGRYEQFF. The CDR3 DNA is TGTGCCAGCAGCCCCTCCGGGGTGGCTAGCGGGAGGTATGAGCAGTTCTTC.

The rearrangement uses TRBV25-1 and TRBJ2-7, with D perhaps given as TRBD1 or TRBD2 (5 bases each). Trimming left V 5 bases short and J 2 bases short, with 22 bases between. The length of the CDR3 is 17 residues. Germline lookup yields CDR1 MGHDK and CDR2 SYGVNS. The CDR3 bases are TGTGCCAGCAGTCCAACCGAAGGGTGGGGACCTACCTACGAGCAGTACTTC. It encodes CASSPTEGWGPTYEQYF.

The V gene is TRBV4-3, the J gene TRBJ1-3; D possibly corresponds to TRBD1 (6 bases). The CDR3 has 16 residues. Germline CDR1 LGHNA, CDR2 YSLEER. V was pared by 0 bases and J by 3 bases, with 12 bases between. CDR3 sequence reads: CASSQDQGKGGNTIYF. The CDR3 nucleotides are TGCGCCAGCAGCCAAGATCAGGGGAAGGGTGGAAACACCATATATTTT.

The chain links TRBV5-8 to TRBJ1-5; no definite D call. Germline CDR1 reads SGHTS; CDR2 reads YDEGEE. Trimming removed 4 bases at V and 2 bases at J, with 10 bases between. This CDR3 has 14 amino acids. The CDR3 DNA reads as TGTGCCAGCAGCAATCGGTGGGGCAATCAGCCCCAGCATTTT. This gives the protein CASSNRWGNQPQHF.

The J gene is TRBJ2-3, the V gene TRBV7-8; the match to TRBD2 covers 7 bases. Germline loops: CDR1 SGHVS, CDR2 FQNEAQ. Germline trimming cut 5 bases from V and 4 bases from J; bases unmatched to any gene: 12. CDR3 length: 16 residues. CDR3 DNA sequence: TGTGCCAGCAGCCCCTGGACTAGATCCGAATCAGATACGCAGTATTTT. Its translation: CASSPWTRSESDTQYF.

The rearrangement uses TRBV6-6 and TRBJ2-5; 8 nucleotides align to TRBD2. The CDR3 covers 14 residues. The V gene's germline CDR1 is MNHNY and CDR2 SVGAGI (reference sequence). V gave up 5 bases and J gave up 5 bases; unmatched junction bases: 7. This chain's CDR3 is CASSIAGTGETQYF. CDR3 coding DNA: TGTGCCAGCAGTATAGCGGGAACTGGGGAGACCCAGTACTTC.

As DNA, the CDR3 is TGCGCCAGCAGCTTCGACTCCGAGGAGACCCAGTACTTC. Amino acid sequence: CASSFDSEETQYF. The chain recombines TRBV5-1 with TRBJ2-5; D gene uncertain. Germline V gives CDR1 SGHRS, CDR2 YFSETQ. V lost 2 bases and J 5 bases, leaving 10 bases between the germline ends. The CDR3 is made up of 13 amino acids.

The CDR3 nucleotides are TGTGCCACCAGTGACTCTGGGGCCAACGTCCTGACTTTC. Translated, it gives CATSDSGANVLTF. The J gene is TRBJ2-6, the V gene TRBV24-1; D is uncertain. Trimming stripped 4 bases from V and 0 bases from J, with 0 bases between. Germline V gene data show CDR1 as KGHDR and CDR2 as SFDVKD. This CDR3 contains 13 residues.

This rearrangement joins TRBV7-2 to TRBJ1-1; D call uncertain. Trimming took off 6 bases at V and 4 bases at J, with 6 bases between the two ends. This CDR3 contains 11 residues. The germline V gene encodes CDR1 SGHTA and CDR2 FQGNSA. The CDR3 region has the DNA TGTGCCAGCAGGGAGATCACTGAAGCTTTCTTT. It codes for CASREITEAFF. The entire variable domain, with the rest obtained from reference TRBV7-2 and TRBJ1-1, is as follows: GAGVSQSPSNKVTEKGKDVELRCDPISGHTALYWYRQSLGQGLEFLIYFQGNSAPDKSGLPSDRFSAERTGGSVSTLTIQRTQQEDSAVYLCASREITEAFFGQGTRLTVV.

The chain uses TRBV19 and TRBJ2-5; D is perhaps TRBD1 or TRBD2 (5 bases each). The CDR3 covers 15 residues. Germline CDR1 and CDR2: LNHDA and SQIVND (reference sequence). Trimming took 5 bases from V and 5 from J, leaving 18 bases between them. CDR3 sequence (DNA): TGTGCCAGTAGTCCTACCGGGACCAAAGGGGAGACCCAGTACTTC. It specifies CASSPTGTKGETQYF.

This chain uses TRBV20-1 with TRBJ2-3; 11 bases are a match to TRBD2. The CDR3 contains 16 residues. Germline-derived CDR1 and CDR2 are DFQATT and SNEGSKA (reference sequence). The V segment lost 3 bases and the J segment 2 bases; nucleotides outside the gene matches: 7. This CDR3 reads CSASAGLAGLTDTQYF. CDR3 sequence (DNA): TGCAGTGCTAGTGCTGGACTAGCGGGTCTCACAGATACGCAGTATTTT.

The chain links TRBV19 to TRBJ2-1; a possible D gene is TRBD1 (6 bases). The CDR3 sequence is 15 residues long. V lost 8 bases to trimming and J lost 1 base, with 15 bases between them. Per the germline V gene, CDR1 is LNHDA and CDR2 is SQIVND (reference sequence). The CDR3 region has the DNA TGTGCCAGTCTAAGGACAGTTTCTTCCTACAATGAGCAGTTCTTC. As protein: CASLRTVSSYNEQFF.

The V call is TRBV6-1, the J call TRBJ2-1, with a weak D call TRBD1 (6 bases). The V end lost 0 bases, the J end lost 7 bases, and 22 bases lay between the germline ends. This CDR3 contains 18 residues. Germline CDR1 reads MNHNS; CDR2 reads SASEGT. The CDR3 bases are TGTGCCAGCAGTGAAGCGCGGACAGCGTGGGGGCGTGGGAATGAGCAGTTCTTC. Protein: CASSEARTAWGRGNEQFF.

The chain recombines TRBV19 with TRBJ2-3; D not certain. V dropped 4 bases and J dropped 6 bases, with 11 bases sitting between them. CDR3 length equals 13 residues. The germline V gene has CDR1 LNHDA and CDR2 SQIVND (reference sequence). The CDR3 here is CASSTGLADTQYF. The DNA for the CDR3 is TGTGCCAGTAGTACCGGGCTGGCGGATACGCAGTATTTT.

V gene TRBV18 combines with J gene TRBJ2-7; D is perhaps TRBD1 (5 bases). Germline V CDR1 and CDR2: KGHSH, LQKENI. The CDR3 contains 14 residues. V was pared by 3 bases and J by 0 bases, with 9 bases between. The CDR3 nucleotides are TGTGCCAGCTCACCTTTGACAGACTCCTACGAGCAGTACTTC. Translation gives CASSPLTDSYEQYF.

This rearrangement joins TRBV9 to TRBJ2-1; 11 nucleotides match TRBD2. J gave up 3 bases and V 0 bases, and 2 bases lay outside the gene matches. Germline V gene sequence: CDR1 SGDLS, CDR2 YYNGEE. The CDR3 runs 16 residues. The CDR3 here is CASSVDGTSGYNEQFF. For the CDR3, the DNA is TGTGCCAGCAGCGTAGATGGGACTAGCGGCTACAATGAGCAGTTCTTC.

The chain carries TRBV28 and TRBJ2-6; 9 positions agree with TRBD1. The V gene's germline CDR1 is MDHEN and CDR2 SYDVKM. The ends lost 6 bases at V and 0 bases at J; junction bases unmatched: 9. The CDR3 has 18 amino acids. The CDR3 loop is CASRPLRDRASGANVLTF. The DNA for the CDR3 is TGTGCCAGCAGGCCACTCCGGGACAGGGCCTCTGGGGCCAACGTCCTGACTTTC. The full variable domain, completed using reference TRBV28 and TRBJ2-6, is DVKVTQSSRYLVKRTGEKVFLECVQDMDHENMFWYRQDPGLGLRLIYFSYDVKMKEKGDIPEGYSVSREKKERFSLILESASTNQTSMYLCASRPLRDRASGANVLTFGAGSRLTVL.